This entry lists 27 T cell receptor beta chains sequenced from one sample in a study of human T cells and chemical hapten exposure (dated by TCRdb to about 2021). Library prep was done by RACE. TCRdb shows the sequencer as NextSeq 500. Using fastp trimming at Q25 and MiXCR clonotype assembly, TCRdb reanalyzed the public sequencing data and kept in-frame beta chains. For every CDR3 protein sequence, its rows merge into one entry that carries the most common genes and DNA. In all, the sample holds 370,000 or so distinct CDR3 sequences, and more than 4.5% of those were seen once. The ten largest clones take up about 2.2% of the sample. The time point label of this sample denotes: patch test 1, 2 weeks after DPC sensitization. The treatment or condition label for this specimen denotes: therapeutic diphenylcyclopropenone sensitization with weekly scalp DPC. The sequencing here drew on whole blood, taken in connection with sensitization to the hapten diphenylcyclopropenone (DPC). The receptor set was obtained from a woman in her fifties or sixties with alopecia areata. Some clones in this sample may be carry-over from other donors' samples.

This clonotype was seen many times. This sequence joins TRBV2 and TRBJ2-3; TRBD2 agrees at 8 bases. Trimming at V came to 7 bases and at J to 1 base, leaving 16 bases not matched to a gene. This CDR3 contains 18 residues. Germline-derived CDR1 and CDR2 are SNHLY and FYNNEI. The CDR3 DNA reads TGTGCCAGCATCCAACTGGGGGGAAGCGGGGGCCGCACAGATACGCAGTATTTT. It is translated as CASIQLGGSGGRTDTQYF.

This sequence joins TRBV20-1 and TRBJ2-7, with no clear D. The CDR3 totals 14 residues. V dropped 0 bases and J dropped 2 bases, with 11 bases sitting between them. Germline V gene sequence: CDR1 DFQATT, CDR2 SNEGSKA (reference sequence). The chain's CDR3 is CSARDRSNTYEQYF. For the CDR3, the DNA is TGCAGTGCTAGAGATCGGAGCAACACCTACGAGCAGTACTTC.

This clonotype was detected many times. The chain links TRBV15 to TRBJ1-2; 7 nucleotides align to TRBD1. The CDR3 is 14 amino acids. CDR1 LNHNV and CDR2 YYDKDF come from the germline V gene (reference sequence). Trimming at V came to 9 bases and at J to 8 bases, leaving 15 bases not matched to a gene. The CDR3, as DNA: TGTGCCACTCTCCGATCCGACAGGGCGGAAGGCTACACCTTC. It is translated as CATLRSDRAEGYTF.

This chain uses TRBV7-3 with TRBJ2-2; D gene unclear. The CDR3 has 15 residues. The V gene's germline CDR1 is SGHTA and CDR2 FQGTGA. Deletions cut 1 base from V and 4 bases from J, with 10 bases between. The CDR3 here is CASSLRGGGTGELFF. In DNA form, the CDR3 reads TGTGCCAGCAGCTTAAGAGGTGGCGGCACCGGGGAGCTGTTTTTT.

This rearrangement joins TRBV19 to TRBJ2-1, with D perhaps TRBD2 (7 bases). The V end was cut by 3 bases, the J end by 8 bases, with 11 bases between. This CDR3 contains 13 residues. Germline V gene data show CDR1 as LNHDA and CDR2 as SQIVND (reference sequence). The CDR3 reads CASSIGGGDEQFF. CDR3 DNA: TGTGCCAGTAGTATTGGAGGGGGGGATGAGCAGTTCTTC.

The chain links TRBV3-1 to TRBJ2-7; D might be TRBD2 (6 bases). V was trimmed by 4 bases and J by 2 bases, leaving 15 bases between them. The CDR3 spans 15 residues. Germline V gene sequence: CDR1 LGHDT, CDR2 YNNKEL (reference sequence). The CDR3 is CASSREAGTTYEQYF. CDR3 DNA sequence: TGTGCCAGCAGCCGCGAAGCGGGCACGACCTACGAGCAGTACTTC.

V and J are TRBV5-1 and TRBJ2-1; TRBD2 is a possible D gene (6 bases). Germline CDR1 SGHRS, CDR2 YFSETQ. This CDR3 is 14 amino acids long. Trimming took off 2 bases at V and 7 bases at J, with 13 bases between the two ends. Here the CDR3 reads CASSFQGRGNEQFF. CDR3 coding DNA: TGCGCCAGCAGCTTCCAGGGACGGGGGAATGAGCAGTTCTTC.

The rearrangement joins TRBV14 to TRBJ1-4, with TRBD1 as a possible D gene (5 bases). V was pared by 1 base and J by 10 bases, with 7 bases between. Germline V gives CDR1 SGHDN, CDR2 FVKESK. The CDR3 length is 12 residues. CDR3 amino acids: CASSQAGTKLFF. CDR3 DNA sequence: TGTGCCAGCAGCCAAGCGGGGACAAAACTGTTTTTT.

Remarks on this clonotype: A single base separates this from a much larger clone, so it may be a read error. The conserved closing phenylalanine or tryptophan is absent in this CDR3, likely reflecting a read error. It is unclear where the CDR3 begins or ends on the DNA, so no DNA is shown, and the CDR3 is as TCRdb lists it. This chain uses TRBV21-1 with TRBJ2-7; the table's D call, TRBD2, has no DNA check behind it. TRBV21-1 is deemed a pseudogene. The CDR3 adds up to 18 amino acids, both ends counted. The CDR3: CASSTPRASRSFTHEQYS.

This clonotype was counted many times. The chain employs TRBV6-5 and TRBJ2-3, with 9 bases identical to TRBD2. The CDR3 is 15 amino acids. The V gene's germline CDR1 is MNHEY and CDR2 SVGAGI. The ends lost 5 bases at V and 3 bases at J; junction bases unmatched: 6. The CDR3 protein is CASSISGGGTDTQYF. In nucleotides, the CDR3 is TGTGCCAGCAGTATTAGCGGGGGCGGTACAGATACGCAGTATTTT.

CDR3 nucleotides: TGTGCCAGTAGTATAGATGGACTAGGAGAATACGAGCAGTACTTC. This sequence encodes CASSIDGLGEYEQYF. The genes are TRBV19 and TRBJ2-7; 7 nucleotides line up with TRBD2. CDR1 LNHDA and CDR2 SQIVND come from the germline V gene (reference sequence). V was clipped by 0 bases and J by 4 bases; unmatched bases: 6. This CDR3 contains 15 residues. The full variable domain, rest sourced from reference TRBV19 and TRBJ2-7, is DGGITQSPKYLFRKEGQNVTLSCEQNLNHDAMYWYRQDPGQGLRLIYYSQIVNDFQKGDIAEGYSVSREKKESFPLTVTSAQKNPTAFYLCASSIDGLGEYEQYFGPGTRLTVT.

This clonotype was counted between two and nine times. The chain links TRBV20-1 to TRBJ2-7; TRBD1 might be the D (6 bases). V lost 3 bases and J 4 bases, leaving 22 bases between the germline ends. CDR3 length equals 16 residues. The V gene's germline CDR1 is DFQATT and CDR2 SNEGSKA (reference sequence). The CDR3 reads CSARIAGEGVGYEQYF. CDR3 nucleotide sequence: TGCAGTGCTAGGATAGCCGGTGAGGGGGTTGGATACGAGCAGTACTTC.

This clonotype was seen many times. The chain combines TRBV29-1 with TRBJ2-3; no clear D gene. Germline CDR1 reads SQVTM; CDR2 reads ANQGSEA. The V gene lost 7 bases and the J gene lost 2 bases, with 7 bases spanning the gap. This CDR3 comprises 11 residues. The CDR3 nucleotides are TGCAGCGGGGTAGTCACAGATACGCAGTATTTT. It yields the protein CSGVVTDTQYF.

There are many counts of this clonotype. This chain links TRBV27 with TRBJ2-4, with 9 bases identical to TRBD2. V was pared by 6 bases and J by 5 bases, with 11 bases of the junction left unmatched. Per germline, CDR1 MNHEY and CDR2 SMNVEV (reference sequence). CDR3 length: 16 residues. The CDR3 reads CASSRISGRGQNIQYF. CDR3 nucleotide sequence: TGTGCCAGCAGCCGGATTAGCGGGAGAGGCCAAAACATTCAGTACTTC.

This rearrangement joins TRBV5-1 to TRBJ2-2; TRBD1 agrees at 9 bases. Trimming cost V 4 bases and J 4 bases; bases outside gene matches: 5. Germline lookup yields CDR1 SGHRS and CDR2 YFSETQ. The CDR3 covers 15 residues. CDR3 DNA sequence: TGCGCCAGCAGCCCCGGGACAGGGCGCACCGGGGAGCTGTTTTTT. Translating it yields CASSPGTGRTGELFF.

CDR3 nucleotides: TGTGCCAGCAGCTTTCATCAGGCCAGGAAAGAACGTCAGCCCCAGCATTTT. Translation: CASSFHQARKERQPQHF. The chain employs TRBV11-1 and TRBJ1-5; D is unclear. Trimming removed 3 bases from V and 6 bases from J, with 21 bases in between. There are 17 residues in the CDR3. Per germline, CDR1 SGHAT and CDR2 FQDESV (reference sequence). The variable domain in full, with the rest retrieved from reference TRBV11-1 and TRBJ1-5, is EAEVAQSPRYKITEKSQAVAFWCDPISGHATLYWYRQILGQGPELLVQFQDESVVDDSQLPKDRFSAERLKGVDSTLKIQPAELGDSAMYLCASSFHQARKERQPQHFGDGTRLSIL.

The chain has TRBV5-6 and TRBJ1-5; D is unclear. From germline, CDR1 is SGHDT and CDR2 YYEEEE. CDR3 length: 17 residues. Deletions cut 0 bases from V and 1 base from J, with 14 bases between. CDR3 nucleotides: TGTGCCAGCAGCTTGGAATCGGCGGGAAACAGCAATCAGCCCCAGCATTTT. Protein product: CASSLESAGNSNQPQHF.

This clonotype was counted at least ten times. The chain joins TRBV12-3 or TRBV12-4 to TRBJ2-7, with 7 nucleotides matching TRBD2. The CDR3 covers 13 residues. V lost 11 bases, J lost 5 bases, and 12 bases stayed unmatched. The DNA for the CDR3 is TGTGCCTGTACCCCGGGGGGAGGAGACGAGCAGTACTTC. Translation gives CACTPGGGDEQYF.

This clonotype has at least ten counts. The chain recombines TRBV5-1 with TRBJ2-5; 16 positions agree with TRBD2. The V gene's germline CDR1 is SGHRS and CDR2 YFSETQ. The V segment lost 4 bases and the J segment 2 bases; nucleotides outside the gene matches: 11. There are 19 residues in the CDR3. CDR3 sequence: CASSPGLAGGYSAQETQYF. In nucleotides, the CDR3 is TGCGCCAGCAGCCCGGGACTAGCGGGAGGGTACTCGGCGCAAGAGACCCAGTACTTC.

This clonotype has a handful of counts. CDR3 sequence: CASHHTLGTGELFF. DNA of the CDR3: TGTGCCAGCCACCACACCCTAGGGACCGGGGAGCTGTTTTTT. J is TRBJ2-2 and V is TRBV2; D is unresolved. CDR3 length: 14 amino acids. Per the germline V gene, CDR1 is SNHLY and CDR2 is FYNNEI. V was clipped by 8 bases and J by 5 bases, with 15 bases between them.

The chain links TRBV15 to TRBJ2-5; D call uncertain. The CDR3 consists of 13 residues. The germline V gene encodes CDR1 LNHNV and CDR2 YYDKDF (reference sequence). Trimming shortened V by 3 bases and J by 4 bases, and 9 bases separated the two germline ends. The CDR3 loop reads CATSRDRRETQYF. The CDR3 region has the DNA TGTGCCACCAGCAGGGACCGTAGAGAGACCCAGTACTTC.

This clonotype was found many times. The rearrangement links TRBV5-1 to TRBJ2-3; TRBD1 aligns across 9 bases. Germline-derived CDR1 and CDR2 are SGHRS and YFSETQ. The CDR3 spans 15 residues. The V gene end was trimmed by 6 bases and the J gene end by 3 bases; junction bases not matched to a gene: 8. CDR3 sequence: CASTRTGDLTDTQYF. In nucleotides, the CDR3 is TGCGCCAGCACTAGGACAGGGGATTTGACAGATACGCAGTATTTT.

This clonotype has a handful of counts. This chain's CDR3 is CASNLRGGNTGELFF. CDR3 nucleotide sequence: TGCGCCAGCAATCTGAGGGGAGGAAACACCGGGGAGCTGTTTTTT. The gene calls are TRBV5-1 and TRBJ2-2; tentative D call: TRBD2 (6 bases). Trimming pared 6 bases from V and 2 bases from J, leaving 14 bases between. The CDR3 is 15 amino acids. CDR1 and CDR2 (germline): SGHRS, YFSETQ.

V and J are TRBV7-2 and TRBJ1-5; D is ambiguous. The CDR3 contains 15 residues. Germline CDR1 reads SGHTA; CDR2 reads FQGNSA. The V end lost 5 bases, the J end lost 2 bases, and 13 bases lay between the germline ends. In DNA, the CDR3 is TGTGCCAGCAGCCCACGAGCCCAGGGCAATCAGCCCCAGCATTTT. Translating it yields CASSPRAQGNQPQHF.

There are many counts of this clonotype. The chain links TRBV28 to TRBJ2-2; perhaps TRBD1 as D (5 bases). Between the trimmed V and J ends, which lost 3 bases and 6 bases, there was a span of 8 bases. There are 13 residues in the CDR3. Germline-derived CDR1 and CDR2 are MDHEN and SYDVKM. CDR3 DNA: TGTGCCAGCAGTTTCCGCAGGGCCGGGGAGCTGTTTTTT. Amino acids: CASSFRRAGELFF.

Many counts were recorded for this clonotype. This sequence joins TRBV12-3 or TRBV12-4 and TRBJ1-3; a weak D match, TRBD1 (5 bases). Trimming removed 6 bases from V and 0 bases from J, with 12 bases in between. The CDR3 sequence is 15 residues long. This CDR3 is CASRTGHNSGNTIYF. DNA of the CDR3: TGTGCCAGCAGGACGGGGCATAACTCTGGAAACACCATATATTTT.

V and J are TRBV3-1 and TRBJ2-1; maybe TRBD2 (6 bases). Trimming stripped 0 bases from V and 10 bases from J, with 13 bases between. The CDR3 covers 14 residues. Germline lookup yields CDR1 LGHDT and CDR2 YNNKEL (reference sequence). Written as DNA, the CDR3 is TGTGCCAGCAGCCAAGATGCTAGCGCAAGGGAGCAGTTCTTC. It codes for CASSQDASAREQFF.